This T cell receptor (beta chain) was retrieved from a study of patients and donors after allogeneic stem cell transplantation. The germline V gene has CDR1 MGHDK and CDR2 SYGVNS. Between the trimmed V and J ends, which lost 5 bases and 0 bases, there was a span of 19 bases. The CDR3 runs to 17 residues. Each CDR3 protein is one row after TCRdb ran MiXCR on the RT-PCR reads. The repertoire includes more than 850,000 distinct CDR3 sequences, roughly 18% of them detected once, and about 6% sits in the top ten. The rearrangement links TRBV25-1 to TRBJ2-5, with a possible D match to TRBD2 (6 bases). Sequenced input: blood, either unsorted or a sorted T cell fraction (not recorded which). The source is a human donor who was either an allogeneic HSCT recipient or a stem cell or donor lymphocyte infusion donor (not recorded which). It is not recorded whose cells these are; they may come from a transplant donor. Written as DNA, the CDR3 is TGTGCCAGCAGTCTTTTCCCCGAGGAGGGGTACCAAGAGACCCAGTACTTC. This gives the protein CASSLFPEEGYQETQYF.